This TCR beta chain came from a study of T-cell memory formation after mild COVID-19. At the level of the study: Largely donor-specific sequence clusters came from a couple of donors. Findings and limits, study-wide: Whether day 37 second-wave clones are SARS-CoV-2-specific was not confirmed. CD4+ bias marked clones expanding day 15 to 37, unlike balanced contracting clones.

Germline V gene lookup returns CDR1 SGHRS and CDR2 YFSETQ. The V end was cut by 0 bases, the J end by 12 bases, with 9 bases between. This CDR3 comprises 11 residues. TCRdb analysed the 5' RACE reads with MiXCR anew, one entry per CDR3 protein. Here the sample spans under 450,000 distinct CDR3 sequences, under 15% being singletons. This clonotype came up a few times. As yet, its antigen is unknown. The TCR sequence derives from a man between 18 and 29 years old who had mild COVID-19 (a few samples of this study predate the infection). Cell type and time point are not known. Sequencing was carried out using PBMCs or a T cell subset sorted from them (not recorded which). J is TRBJ1-1 and V is TRBV5-1, with D possibly TRBD1 on 5 matching bases. CDR3 DNA: TGCGCCAGCAGCTTGGCAGGGATGTCTTTCTTT. Protein product: CASSLAGMSFF. Variable domain in full (rest from reference TRBV5-1 and TRBJ1-1): KAGVTQTPRYLIKTRGQQVTLSCSPISGHRSVSWYQQTPGQGLQFLFEYFSETQRNKGNFPGRFSGRQFSNSRSEMNVSTLELGDSALYLCASSLAGMSFFGQGTRLTVV.